This TCR beta chain originates from a study of T cells in Graves' hyperthyroidism and ophthalmopathy. This clonotype was seen ten or more times. Subjects aged 18 to 65 presented with newly diagnosed hyperthyroidism of less than 2 months' duration. Any patient presenting with uncontrolled infection, other autoimmune disease, pregnancy or lactation was left out. Trimming removed 0 bases from V and 5 bases from J, with 15 bases in between. There are 15 residues in the CDR3. Germline loops: CDR1 DFQATT, CDR2 SNEGSKA (reference sequence). The TCR beta CDR3 regions underwent amplification using RNA transcripts as the source. In the first-round RT-PCR of the TCR CDR3, the HTBI primer set was used. TCRdb analysed the multiplex PCR reads with MiXCR anew, one entry per CDR3 protein. The table includes under 300,000 distinct CDR3 sequences, 12% to 15% detected once.

Material for sequencing was blood. This clonotype originated in a woman between 50 and 59 years old with Graves' hyperthyroidism that later progressed to Graves' ophthalmopathy. The rearrangement uses TRBV20-1 and TRBJ2-3; D remains ambiguous. CDR3 residues: CSAREMSRAGDTQYF. CDR3 DNA: TGCAGTGCTAGAGAGATGAGCCGGGCCGGAGATACGCAGTATTTT.